This T cell receptor beta chain was sequenced for a study of cytomegalovirus exposure and HLA in healthy donors. Trimming took off 3 bases at V and 6 bases at J, with 11 bases between the two ends. CDR1 and CDR2 (germline): SNHLY, FYNNEI. The CDR3 runs to 13 residues. Whole-study results and caveats: While the bulk of TCR sequences proved rare, some public TCRs turned up in many donors.

Primers for the PCR totalled 60 Vbeta and 13 Jbeta. The assay was immunoSEQ multiplex PCR, and TCRdb's table has in-frame clones only and misses some. The sample lists under 250,000 clones; 80% to 85% were seen once. As concerns this clone: Its antigen remains unknown.

J is TRBJ1-2 and V is TRBV2; D uncertain. The receptor was derived from a woman in her fifties or sixties in good health and CMV-seropositive. The sample comprised PBMCs. The CDR3 region has the DNA TGTGCCAGCAGTGAGTCTAGAGGGAATGGCTACACCTTC. This encodes CASSESRGNGYTF.